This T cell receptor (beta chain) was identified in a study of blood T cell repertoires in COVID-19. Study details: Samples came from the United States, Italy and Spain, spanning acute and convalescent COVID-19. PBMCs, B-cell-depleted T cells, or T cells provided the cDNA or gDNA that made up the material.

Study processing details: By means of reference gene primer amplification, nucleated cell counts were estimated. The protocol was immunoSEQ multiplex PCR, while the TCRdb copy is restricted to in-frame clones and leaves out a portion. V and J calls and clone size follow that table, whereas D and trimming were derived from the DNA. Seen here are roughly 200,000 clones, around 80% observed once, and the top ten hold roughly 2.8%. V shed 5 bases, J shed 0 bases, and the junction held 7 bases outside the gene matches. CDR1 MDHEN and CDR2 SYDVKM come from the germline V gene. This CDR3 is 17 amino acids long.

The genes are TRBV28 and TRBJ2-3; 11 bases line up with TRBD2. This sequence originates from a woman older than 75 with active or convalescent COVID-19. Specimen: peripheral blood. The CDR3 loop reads CASSLPGLAASTDTQYF. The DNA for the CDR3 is TGTGCCAGCAGTCTGCCGGGACTAGCGGCCAGCACAGATACGCAGTATTTT.